This TCR beta chain appears in the sequencing data of a study of cytomegalovirus exposure and HLA in healthy donors. The CDR3 contains 11 residues. Germline CDR1 is SQVTM and CDR2 is ANQGSEA. Trimming stripped 7 bases from V and 5 bases from J, with 11 bases between. 60 Vbeta and 13 Jbeta primers were used in PCR. TCRdb keeps only in-frame clones here, not all; method: immunoSEQ multiplex PCR. The sample includes under 100,000 clones, approximately 65% seen only once; the top ten take over 5%. What was sequenced was PBMCs. The chain recombines TRBV29-1 with TRBJ2-5; D is ambiguous. The origin of this receptor is a woman younger than 45 in good health and CMV-seropositive. The CDR3 bases are TGCAGCGCCGTACTCTTTGAGACCCAGTACTTC. Residues: CSAVLFETQYF. The entire variable domain, with the rest obtained from reference TRBV29-1 and TRBJ2-5, is as follows: SAVISQKPSRDICQRGTSLTIQCQVDSQVTMMFWYRQQPGQSLTLIATANQGSEATYESGFVIDKFPISRPNLTFSTLTVSNMSPEDSSIYLCSAVLFETQYFGPGTRLLVL.